This record concerns one T cell receptor (beta chain) sequence. The sample holds many counts of this clonotype. Which antigen it targets is not known. Base qualities are not at hand, and no much larger clone is one base apart. Sequencing relied on an Illumina HiSeq 1500. TCRdb took the public reads, trimmed them with fastp at Q25, ran MiXCR for clone calling and kept in-frame beta chains. Rows matching on CDR3 protein sequence are summarized as one entry with the most common DNA and genes. This sample has around 170,000 distinct CDR3 sequences in its table, and around 14% of those were observed once. Over 25% of the sample is in the top ten clones. Trimming removed 6 bases from V and 0 bases from J; the gene matches leave 6 bases unexplained. Its CDR3 holds 16 amino acids, cysteine through phenylalanine. The only DNA kept is the CDR3, 48 bases in frame from the first base. This record comes from a study of T cell repertoires in cytomegalovirus infection (dated by TCRdb to 2018 to 2020). For the wider study: The HLA type of each donor mattered for the analysis, because public TCR beta signatures pointed to carriage of CMV infection along with the matching HLA type. The study at large found these results: In both this cohort and an independent approximately 350-donor cohort, the cumulative frequency of public TCR beta family members distinguished carriers of CMV infection plus the relevant HLA type. The ex vivo response was dominated by HLA-C-restricted CMV-specific TCR beta clonotypes, and the single most frequent clonotype in two of eight donors was supplied by these HLA-C-restricted clonotypes.

The clonotype comes from a human donor in good health (CMV status not recorded). Some clones in this sample may be carry-over from other donors' samples. The chain couples TRBV12-3 or TRBV12-4 to TRBJ2-3; TRBD1 agrees with 10 junctional bases. The sample was PBMCs. DNA sequence: TGTGCCAGCAGCCTCCGGACAGGGGGTAGCACAGATACGCAGTATTTT. Translated, it reads CASSLRTGGSTDTQYF.